Listed below are T cell receptor beta chains from one sample, sequenced in a study of a mutant IDH1 vaccine in newly diagnosed glioma. Measured with immunoSEQ multiplex PCR; TCRdb has only the in-frame clones, and not every one. The sample includes under 70,000 clones, about 86% of them seen just once. Antigen specificity for these receptors is unknown. The sequencing used PBMCs, collected from a glioma patient whose treatment included an IDH1 peptide vaccine. These receptors all come from a woman aged 50 to 65 with glioma. Both conserved end residues are part of each CDR3. D genes are given only for firm matches. Only part of the rows carry a size: once, few, many, or a class if the clone is expanded.

j_call clone_size d_call v_call cdr3_nt cdr3_aa
TRBJ2-1 - - TRBV9 TGTGCCAGCAGCGCCCTTGGCACGGGGAATTACAATGAGCAGTTCTTC CASSALGTGNYNEQFF
TRBJ1-4 - - TRBV5-1 TGCGCCAGCAGCTTGATGGAGGGTATCGCTAATGAAAAACTGTTTTTT CASSLMEGIANEKLFF
TRBJ1-2 few - TRBV5-1 TGCGCCAGCAGCTTGTCCCGATCTGGCTACACCTTC CASSLSRSGYTF
TRBJ2-2 - - TRBV4-2 TGTGCCAGCAGCCAAGACGGAGGGTCCACCGGGGAGCTGTTTTTT CASSQDGGSTGELFF
TRBJ2-3 few - TRBV28 TGTGCCAGCAGTTTACTTGGGTTAACGCAGTATTTT CASSLLGLTQYF
TRBJ1-5 few - TRBV2 TGTGCCAGCAGTGAGCACGTACCCTATCAGCCCCAGCATTTT CASSEHVPYQPQHF
TRBJ1-1 - - TRBV6-1 TGTGCCAGCAACCTACGGGTGAACACTGAGGCTTTCTTT CASNLRVNTEAFF
TRBJ2-7 - - TRBV7-2 TGTGCCAGCAGCTTAGTTTGGCAGGGGTACGAGCAGTACTTC CASSLVWQGYEQYF
TRBJ2-3 - - TRBV5-4 TGTGCCAGCAGCTTGGGTGGGCGGGGTTACACAGATACGCAGTATTTT CASSLGGRGYTDTQYF
TRBJ1-2 - TRBD1 TRBV7-9 TGTGCCAGCAGCTTGTCCGGGACAGGGGATGGCTACACCTTC CASSLSGTGDGYTF
TRBJ2-5 - TRBD2 TRBV6-1 TGTGCCATTTCGCGGGGGGGCAACCAAGAGACCCAGTACTTC CAISRGGNQETQYF
TRBJ1-6 - - TRBV19 TGTGCCAGTAGTATTTCATTGGGATACGGTTCACCCCTCCACTTT CASSISLGYGSPLHF
TRBJ1-1 - - TRBV9 TGTGCCAGCAGCGTAGGGGGTTACACTGAAGCTTTCTTT CASSVGGYTEAFF
TRBJ1-5 few - TRBV6-1 TGTGCCAGCAGGTCTCTAGGCGGGGCAGAACAGCCCCAGCATTTT CASRSLGGAEQPQHF
TRBJ1-2 - - TRBV19 TGTGCCAGTAGGGGCCCGGCGAGCCGGAGACAGACAGACTATGGCTACACCTTC CASRGPASRRQTDYGYTF
TRBJ1-4 - - TRBV4-1 TGCGCCAGCAGCCAAAGGCCTCGTGGTGAAAAACTGTTTTTT CASSQRPRGEKLFF
TRBJ1-2 - - TRBV5-6 TGTGCCAGCAGCTTGGCTATAGGTCCCCGCTACACCTTC CASSLAIGPRYTF
TRBJ1-6 once TRBD1 TRBV12-5 TGTGCTAGTGGGACAGGGAGCTCCTATAATTCACCCCTCCACTTT CASGTGSSYNSPLHF
TRBJ2-1 - - TRBV12-1 TGTGCCAGCAGTCCCGCGTCCAGCGGGGTGGATGAGCAGTTCTTC CASSPASSGVDEQFF
TRBJ1-1 - - TRBV27 TGTGCCAGCACGCGACAGGAAGGTACTGAAGCTTTCTTT CASTRQEGTEAFF
TRBJ2-1 - - TRBV7-2 TGTGCCAGCAGCCTAACAGCCCCCTCCTACAATGAGCAGTTCTTC CASSLTAPSYNEQFF
TRBJ2-3 - - TRBV7-2 TGTGCCAGCAGCTCCCGGGGAGGTCTAGGTCCTAGCACAGATACGCAGTATTTT CASSSRGGLGPSTDTQYF
TRBJ2-2 - - TRBV30 TGTGCCTGGGACCGTAGCGGCGGGGAGCTGTTTTTT CAWDRSGGELFF
TRBJ1-2 - - TRBV6-1 TGTGCCAGCATGGGTTCAGGGGGCTACACCTTC CASMGSGGYTF
TRBJ2-2 - - TRBV5-1 TGCGCCAGCGAAGGGGGGTCCCTTTTCACCGGGGAGCTGTTTTTT CASEGGSLFTGELFF
TRBJ1-3 - - TRBV30 TGTGCCTGGAGTGTCGTAGGGATGAAAGGAAACACCATATATTTT CAWSVVGMKGNTIYF
TRBJ2-2 - - TRBV6-5 TGTGCCAGCATCCCAAGTGGGGGTACCGGGGAGCTGTTTTTT CASIPSGGTGELFF
TRBJ2-7 - - TRBV19 TGTGCCAGTAACAGGGACATCAGCTCCTACGAGCAGTACTTC CASNRDISSYEQYF
TRBJ2-1 - - TRBV5-4 TGTGCCAGCAGCTTGATGGGACCAAGGAATGAGCAGTTCTTC CASSLMGPRNEQFF
TRBJ2-7 - - TRBV6-1 TGTGCCAGCAGTGAAAACTACGAGCAGTACTTC CASSENYEQYF
TRBJ1-1 - - TRBV11-3 TGTGCCAGCAGCTTAAAGGGACCCGAAGCTTTCTTT CASSLKGPEAFF
TRBJ1-5 once - TRBV5-4 TGTGCCAGCAGCTCGGACAGCAATCAGCCCCAGCATTTT CASSSDSNQPQHF
TRBJ1-2 - TRBD1 TRBV30 TGTGCCTGGGTTCTAGGGACAGGCCCGCCCTATGGCGGCTACACCTTC CAWVLGTGPPYGGYTF
TRBJ1-5 - - TRBV6-6 TGTGCCAGCAGTTACGGGCAGTTAAATCAGCCCCAGCATTTT CASSYGQLNQPQHF
TRBJ1-4 - - TRBV18 TGTGCCAGCTCACCACCCGGGGGGGGTGAAAAACTGTTTTTT CASSPPGGGEKLFF
TRBJ1-6 once TRBD1 TRBV4-2 TGTGCCAGCAGCCAAGACAGGGCCGGGACAGGGGGTAATTCACCCCTCCACTTT CASSQDRAGTGGNSPLHF
TRBJ2-7 - TRBD1 TRBV27 TGTGCCAGCAGCCGGGGGACAGGCGATACCTACGAGCAGTACTTC CASSRGTGDTYEQYF
TRBJ1-2 - TRBD1 TRBV6-5 TGTGCCAGCAGTTCACCCACCGGGACAGCTTATGGCTACACCTTC CASSSPTGTAYGYTF
TRBJ2-3 - TRBD2 TRBV4-1 TGCGCCAGCAGCCCATCAACTGCCCCTGGGAGCGGGGGGGGACTGTATTTT CASSPSTAPGSGGGLYF
TRBJ1-2 - - TRBV7-8 TGTGCCAGCAGCTTAGGCAGAGGTTATGGCTACACCTTC CASSLGRGYGYTF
TRBJ2-1 - - TRBV6-4 TGTGCCCGATCTCGGTACCCGTACAATGAGCAGTTCTTC CARSRYPYNEQFF
TRBJ2-7 - - TRBV7-2 TGTGCCAGCAGCACCCCCCTACCCTACGAGCAGTACTTC CASSTPLPYEQYF